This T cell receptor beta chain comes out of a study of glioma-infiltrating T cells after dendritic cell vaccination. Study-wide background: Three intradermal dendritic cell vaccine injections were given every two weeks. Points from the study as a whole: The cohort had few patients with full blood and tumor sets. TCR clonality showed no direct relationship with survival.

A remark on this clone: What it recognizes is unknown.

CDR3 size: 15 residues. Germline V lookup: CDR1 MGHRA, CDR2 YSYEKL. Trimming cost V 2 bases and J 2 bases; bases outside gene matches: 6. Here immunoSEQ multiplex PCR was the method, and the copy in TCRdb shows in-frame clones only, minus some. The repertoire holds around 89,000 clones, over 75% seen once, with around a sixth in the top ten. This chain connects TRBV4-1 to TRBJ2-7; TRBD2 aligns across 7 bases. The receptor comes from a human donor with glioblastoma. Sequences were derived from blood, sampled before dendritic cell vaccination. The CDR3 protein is CASSQRSSGTYEQYF. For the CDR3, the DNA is TGCGCCAGCAGCCAAAGGTCTAGCGGAACCTACGAGCAGTACTTC.